This entry is about one T cell receptor (beta chain). Repertoires were generated with immunoSEQ multiplex PCR, while TCRdb's copy carries only in-frame clones and drops some. The sample carries 85,000 or so clones, nearly 95% recorded once. This sample is drawn from a study of technical replicates of blood from several donors. Germline assignment: CDR1 LNHDA and CDR2 SQIVND (reference sequence). V lost 3 bases to trimming and J lost 2 bases, with 14 bases between them. CDR3 size: 16 residues. The gene calls are TRBV19 and TRBJ2-1; D remains ambiguous. This receptor was identified in a human donor in good health. The sample comprised T cells isolated from PBMCs. The CDR3 region has the DNA TGTGCCAGTAGTATTCCATTGGGCGATACCTACAATGAGCAGTTCTTC. This encodes CASSIPLGDTYNEQFF.